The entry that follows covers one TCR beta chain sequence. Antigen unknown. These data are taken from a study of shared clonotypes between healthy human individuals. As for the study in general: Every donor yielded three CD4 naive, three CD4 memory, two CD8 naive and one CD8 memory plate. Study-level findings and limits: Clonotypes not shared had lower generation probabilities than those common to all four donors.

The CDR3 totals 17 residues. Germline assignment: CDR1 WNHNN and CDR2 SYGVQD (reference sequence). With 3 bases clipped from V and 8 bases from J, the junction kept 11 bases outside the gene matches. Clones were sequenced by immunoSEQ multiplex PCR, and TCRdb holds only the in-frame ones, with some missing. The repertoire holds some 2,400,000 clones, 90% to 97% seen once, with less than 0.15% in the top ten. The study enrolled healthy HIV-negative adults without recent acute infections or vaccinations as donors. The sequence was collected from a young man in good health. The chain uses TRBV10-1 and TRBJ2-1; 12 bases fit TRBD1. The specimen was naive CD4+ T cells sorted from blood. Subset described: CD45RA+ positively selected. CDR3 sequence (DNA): TGCGCCAGCAGTGATCTCTACGGGACAGGGGGCATGGATGAGCAGTTCTTC. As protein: CASSDLYGTGGMDEQFF.